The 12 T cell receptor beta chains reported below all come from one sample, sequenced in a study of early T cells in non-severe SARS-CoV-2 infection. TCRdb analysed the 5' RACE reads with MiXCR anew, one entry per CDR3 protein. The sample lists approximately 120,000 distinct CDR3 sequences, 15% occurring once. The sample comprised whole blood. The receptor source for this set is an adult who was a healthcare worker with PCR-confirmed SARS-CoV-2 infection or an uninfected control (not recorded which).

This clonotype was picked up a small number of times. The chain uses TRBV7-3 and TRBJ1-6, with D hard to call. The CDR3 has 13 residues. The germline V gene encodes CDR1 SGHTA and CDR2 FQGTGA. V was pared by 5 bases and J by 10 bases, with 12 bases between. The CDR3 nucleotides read TGTGCCAGCAGCACAAGCGGGGTATCACCCCTCCACTTT. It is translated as CASSTSGVSPLHF.

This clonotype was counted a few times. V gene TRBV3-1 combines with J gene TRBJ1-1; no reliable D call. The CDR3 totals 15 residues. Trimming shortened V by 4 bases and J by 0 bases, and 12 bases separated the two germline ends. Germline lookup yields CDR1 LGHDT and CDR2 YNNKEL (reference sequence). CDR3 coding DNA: TGTGCCAGCAGCCCGGGCGGCAGTTTGAACACTGAAGCTTTCTTT. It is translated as CASSPGGSLNTEAFF.

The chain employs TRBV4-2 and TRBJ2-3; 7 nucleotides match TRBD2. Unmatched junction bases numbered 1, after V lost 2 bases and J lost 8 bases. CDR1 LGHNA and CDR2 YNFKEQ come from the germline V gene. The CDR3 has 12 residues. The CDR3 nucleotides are TGTGCCAGCAGCCAAACTAGCGCTACGCAGTATTTT. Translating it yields CASSQTSATQYF.

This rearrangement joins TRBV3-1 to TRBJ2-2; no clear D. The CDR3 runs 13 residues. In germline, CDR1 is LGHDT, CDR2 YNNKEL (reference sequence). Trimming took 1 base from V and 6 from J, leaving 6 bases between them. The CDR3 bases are TGTGCCAGCAGCCAAGCAATCGCCGGGGAGCTGTTTTTT. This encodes CASSQAIAGELFF.

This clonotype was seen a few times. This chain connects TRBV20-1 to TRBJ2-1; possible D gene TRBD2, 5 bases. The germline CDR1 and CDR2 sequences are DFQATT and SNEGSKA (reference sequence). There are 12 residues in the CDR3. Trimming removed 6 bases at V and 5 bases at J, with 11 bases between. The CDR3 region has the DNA TGCAGTGCCGTGGACTGGGACAATGAGCAGTTCTTC. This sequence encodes CSAVDWDNEQFF.

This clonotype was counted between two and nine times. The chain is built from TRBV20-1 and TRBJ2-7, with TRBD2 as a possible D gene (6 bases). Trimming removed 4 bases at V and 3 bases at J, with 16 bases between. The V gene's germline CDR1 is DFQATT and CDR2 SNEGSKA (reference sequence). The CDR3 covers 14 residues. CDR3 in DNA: TGCAGTGCTACGACTAGTTCCGTAGGCTACGAGCAGTACTTC. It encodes CSATTSSVGYEQYF.

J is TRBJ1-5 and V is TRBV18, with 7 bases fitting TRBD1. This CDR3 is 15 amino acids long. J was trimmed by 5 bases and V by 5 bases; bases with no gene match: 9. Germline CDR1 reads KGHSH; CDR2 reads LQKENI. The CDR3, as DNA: TGTGCCAGCTCATTAGGGGTAGGGGGCGATCAGCCCCAGCATTTT. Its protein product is CASSLGVGGDQPQHF.

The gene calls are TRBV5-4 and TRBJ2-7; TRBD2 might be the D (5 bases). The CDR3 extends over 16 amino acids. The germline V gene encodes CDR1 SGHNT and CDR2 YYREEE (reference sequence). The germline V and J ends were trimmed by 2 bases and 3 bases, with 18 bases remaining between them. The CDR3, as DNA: TGTGCCAGCAGCTTTGGCCTAACGGGGTCCATCTACGAGCAGTACTTC. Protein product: CASSFGLTGSIYEQYF.

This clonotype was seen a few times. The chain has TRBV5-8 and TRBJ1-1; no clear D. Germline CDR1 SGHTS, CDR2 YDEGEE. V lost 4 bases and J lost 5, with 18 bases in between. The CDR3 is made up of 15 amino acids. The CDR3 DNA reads TGTGCCAGCAGCCCGCTCCGACGGGGAGGAACTGAAGCTTTCTTT. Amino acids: CASSPLRRGGTEAFF.

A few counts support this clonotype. DNA of the CDR3: TGCAGTGCTAGAGTTGCAGGGGGCCCCAATCAGCCCCAGCATTTT. Its translation: CSARVAGGPNQPQHF. The J gene is TRBJ1-5, the V gene TRBV20-1; TRBD1 matches 8 bases. The CDR3 contains 15 residues. Germline V lookup: CDR1 DFQATT, CDR2 SNEGSKA (reference sequence). V trimming: 1 base; J trimming: 3 bases; junction bases outside the gene matches: 5.

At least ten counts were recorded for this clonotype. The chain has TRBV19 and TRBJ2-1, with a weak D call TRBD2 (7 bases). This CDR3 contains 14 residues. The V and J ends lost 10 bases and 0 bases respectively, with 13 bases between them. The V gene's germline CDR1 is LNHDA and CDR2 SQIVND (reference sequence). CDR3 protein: CATAGATSYNEQFF. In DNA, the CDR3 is TGTGCCACCGCGGGGGCGACCTCCTACAATGAGCAGTTCTTC.

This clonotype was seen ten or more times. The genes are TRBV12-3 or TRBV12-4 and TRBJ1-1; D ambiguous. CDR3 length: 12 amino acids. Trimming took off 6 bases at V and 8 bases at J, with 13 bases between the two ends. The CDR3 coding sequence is TGTGCCAGCAGCCTTACGAGTGTCGAAGCTTTCTTT. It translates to CASSLTSVEAFF.